A single sample gave rise to the 27 T cell receptor beta chains below, sequenced in a study of blood T cell repertoires in COVID-19. Profiling relied on immunoSEQ multiplex PCR, and the TCRdb table lists in-frame clones only, not all of them. Here the sample spans almost 200,000 clones, roughly 80% being singletons. Sequencing was carried out using peripheral blood. The origin of the receptors is a man aged 60 to 75 with COVID-19, enrolled during active disease.

This rearrangement joins TRBV18 to TRBJ1-1; D is perhaps TRBD1 (6 bases). The V end lost 5 bases, the J end lost 0 bases, and 13 bases lay between the germline ends. In germline, CDR1 is KGHSH, CDR2 LQKENI. The CDR3 consists of 15 residues. CDR3 sequence reads: CASSINRVMNTEAFF. CDR3 DNA: TGTGCCAGCTCAATCAACAGGGTGATGAACACTGAAGCTTTCTTT.

The chain employs TRBV11-2 and TRBJ1-4; 9 positions agree with TRBD1. Germline assignment: CDR1 SGHAT and CDR2 FQNNGV. The CDR3 contains 15 residues. The V and J ends lost 5 bases and 8 bases, in that order; junction bases with no gene match: 9. CDR3 amino acids: CASSATQGAWEKLFF. CDR3 coding DNA: TGTGCCAGCAGCGCAACACAGGGGGCATGGGAAAAACTGTTTTTT.

V gene TRBV5-1 combines with J gene TRBJ2-5; maybe TRBD1 (5 bases). Germline-derived CDR1 and CDR2 are SGHRS and YFSETQ. With 0 bases removed from V and 1 base from J, the gap between germline ends came to 13 bases. This CDR3 has 16 residues. CDR3 bases: TGCGCCAGCAGCTTGGGTGGGGCCCAAACCCAAGAGACCCAGTACTTC. It is translated as CASSLGGAQTQETQYF.

V is TRBV6-1 and J is TRBJ2-5, with 9 bases fitting TRBD1. The germline CDR1 and CDR2 sequences are MNHNS and SASEGT. J lost 10 bases, V lost 1 base, and 10 bases had no gene match. This CDR3 region has 15 residues. CDR3 residues: CASSEGDRARKGQYF. CDR3 nucleotides: TGTGCCAGCAGTGAAGGGGACAGGGCCAGGAAGGGCCAGTACTTC.

This clone has a handful of counts. The V call is TRBV5-4, the J call TRBJ2-6; 7 nucleotides agree with TRBD2. V was clipped by 9 bases and J by 0 bases; unmatched bases: 9. CDR1 and CDR2 (germline): SGHNT, YYREEE (reference sequence). CDR3 length equals 16 residues. CDR3 protein: CAIQGGVYSGANVLTF. CDR3 bases: TGTGCCATCCAGGGAGGGGTGTACTCTGGGGCCAACGTCCTGACTTTC.

The chain has TRBV19 and TRBJ1-5; a weak D match, TRBD1 (6 bases). This CDR3 comprises 15 residues. Trimming removed 11 bases from V and 0 bases from J, with 17 bases in between. The germline CDR1 and CDR2 sequences are LNHDA and SQIVND (reference sequence). The CDR3 sequence: CAAKGVDVSNQPQHF. DNA for the CDR3: TGTGCCGCGAAGGGGGTGGATGTTAGCAATCAGCCCCAGCATTTT.

This clone was observed a few times. The chain links TRBV6-1 to TRBJ1-1; tentative D call: TRBD1 (6 bases). Germline CDR1 is MNHNS and CDR2 is SASEGT. The V and J ends lost 3 bases and 3 bases respectively, with 11 bases between them. The CDR3 is 14 amino acids. This CDR3 is CASSEGHGYTEAFF. CDR3 sequence (DNA): TGTGCCAGCAGTGAGGGACACGGATACACTGAAGCTTTCTTT.

The V and J genes are TRBV7-2 and TRBJ2-1; possibly TRBD2 for D (6 bases). CDR3 length: 15 residues. Trimming removed 5 bases from V and 6 bases from J, with 17 bases in between. Germline CDR1 is SGHTA and CDR2 is FQGNSA. The CDR3 sequence is CASSPPGVQLNEQFF. The CDR3 DNA reads as TGTGCCAGCAGCCCCCCGGGGGTCCAACTCAATGAGCAGTTCTTC. The full variable domain, with the rest looked up from reference TRBV7-2 and TRBJ2-1, is GAGVSQSPSNKVTEKGKDVELRCDPISGHTALYWYRQSLGQGLEFLIYFQGNSAPDKSGLPSDRFSAERTGGSVSTLTIQRTQQEDSAVYLCASSPPGVQLNEQFFGPGTRLTVL.

The chain combines TRBV18 with TRBJ2-3, with 10 bases lining up with TRBD1. The V and J ends lost 4 bases and 3 bases, in that order; junction bases with no gene match: 4. The CDR3 totals 15 residues. The germline CDR1 and CDR2 sequences are KGHSH and LQKENI. The CDR3 DNA sequence: TGTGCCAGCTCACTCGGGACAGGGGAAACAGATACGCAGTATTTT. Translated, it gives CASSLGTGETDTQYF.

The sample holds one count of this clone. Here the CDR3 reads CASSQWTGESPLHF. CDR3 DNA sequence: TGTGCCAGCAGCCAGTGGACAGGGGAGTCACCCCTCCACTTT. V and J are TRBV14 and TRBJ1-6; 9 bases align to TRBD1. The CDR3 runs to 14 residues. Trimming at V came to 3 bases and at J to 10 bases, leaving 4 bases not matched to a gene. Germline V gene lookup returns CDR1 SGHDN and CDR2 FVKESK.

The V call is TRBV14, the J call TRBJ2-7; no firm D call. CDR3 length equals 14 residues. Per the germline V gene, CDR1 is SGHDN and CDR2 is FVKESK. V gave up 0 bases and J gave up 10 bases, with 16 bases separating them. In DNA, the CDR3 is TGTGCCAGCAGCCAAGATTTGGCAGGCGTACGACAGTACTTC. It specifies CASSQDLAGVRQYF.

In DNA form, the CDR3 reads TGCGCCAGCAGCTTGCAGGACAGGGGTGAAGCTTTCTTT. Amino acids: CASSLQDRGEAFF. The V gene is TRBV5-1, the J gene TRBJ1-1; 9 nucleotides line up with TRBD1. Trimming at V came to 1 base and at J to 7 bases, leaving 2 bases not matched to a gene. Germline V lookup: CDR1 SGHRS, CDR2 YFSETQ. The CDR3 spans 13 residues.

On this clone itself: The identical CDR3 is also encoded by other nucleotide sequences in the sample. The rearrangement links TRBV3-1 (or the pseudogene TRBV3-2) to TRBJ2-1, with D perhaps TRBD2 (5 bases). The length of the CDR3 is 15 residues. Trimming removed 6 bases from V and 0 bases from J, with 12 bases in between. CDR1 LGHDT and CDR2 YNNKEL come from the germline V gene (reference sequence). Written as DNA, the CDR3 is TGTGCCAGCAGACCGAGCGGCGGCTCCTACAATGAGCAGTTCTTC. It specifies CASRPSGGSYNEQFF.

This clone came up a few times. The chain is built from TRBV2 and TRBJ1-1; D uncertain. The CDR3 has 16 residues. Germline assignment: CDR1 SNHLY and CDR2 FYNNEI. Trimming left V 0 bases short and J 5 bases short, with 16 bases between. The CDR3 spells CASSEASIRFGTEAFF. The CDR3, as DNA: TGTGCCAGCAGTGAAGCCTCAATTAGGTTCGGGACTGAAGCTTTCTTT.

The chain has TRBV5-4 and TRBJ1-4; TRBD1 agrees at 7 bases. CDR1 and CDR2 (germline): SGHNT, YYREEE (reference sequence). The V gene end was trimmed by 4 bases and the J gene end by 0 bases; junction bases not matched to a gene: 6. This CDR3 has 16 amino acids. The CDR3 DNA sequence: TGTGCCAGCAGCCGACAGGGTATTGCAACTAATGAAAAACTGTTTTTT. It is translated as CASSRQGIATNEKLFF.

The chain has TRBV7-9 and TRBJ2-7; 8 nucleotides line up with TRBD2. V was clipped by 3 bases and J by 3 bases; unmatched bases: 4. The CDR3 totals 14 residues. Germline V gives CDR1 SEHNR, CDR2 FQNEAQ (reference sequence). The CDR3 protein is CASSFSGGRYEQYF. The CDR3 DNA reads TGTGCCAGCAGCTTCAGCGGGGGCCGCTACGAGCAGTACTTC. Complete variable domain (other parts from reference TRBV7-9 and TRBJ2-7): DTGVSQNPRHKITKRGQNVTFRCDPISEHNRLYWYRQTLGQGPEFLTYFQNEAQLEKSRLLSDRFSAERPKGSFSTLEIQRTEQGDSAMYLCASSFSGGRYEQYFGPGTRLTVT.

The chain uses TRBV19 and TRBJ2-7; maybe TRBD1 (6 bases). Trimming left V 3 bases short and J 2 bases short, with 11 bases between. The CDR3 loop spans 14 amino acids. Per germline, CDR1 LNHDA and CDR2 SQIVND (reference sequence). CDR3 nucleotides: TGTGCCAGTAGTATCACAGGGCAGGCCTACGAGCAGTACTTC. It translates to CASSITGQAYEQYF.

The chain joins TRBV9 to TRBJ2-3; 7 bases align to TRBD2. The germline V gene encodes CDR1 SGDLS and CDR2 YYNGEE. The CDR3 length is 15 residues. After removal of 4 bases from V and 2 bases from J, the junction contained 7 bases not matched to a gene. For the CDR3, the DNA is TGTGCCAGCAGCATAAGGGACTACCCCACAGATACGCAGTATTTT. Translating gives CASSIRDYPTDTQYF.

V and J are TRBV7-3 and TRBJ2-1, with D tentatively TRBD1 (6 bases). Per germline, CDR1 SGHTA and CDR2 FQGTGA. This CDR3 region has 14 residues. V was trimmed by 3 bases and J by 4 bases, leaving 10 bases between them. The CDR3 DNA reads TGTGCCAGCAGCTTTTCGGACAGATACAATGAGCAGTTCTTC. This sequence encodes CASSFSDRYNEQFF.

This chain links TRBV27 with TRBJ2-7; possible D gene TRBD1, 5 bases. Trimming removed 0 bases at V and 3 bases at J, with 18 bases between. CDR1 MNHEY and CDR2 SMNVEV come from the germline V gene (reference sequence). The CDR3 consists of 17 residues. CDR3 coding DNA: TGTGCCAGCAGTTTATCCCGGCCCGACAGTTGGTACTACGAGCAGTACTTC. Encoded protein: CASSLSRPDSWYYEQYF.

This sequence joins TRBV7-2 and TRBJ2-3; weak D call: TRBD1 (5 bases). The V end was cut by 5 bases, the J end by 1 base, with 16 bases between. This CDR3 is 16 amino acids long. The germline V gene has CDR1 SGHTA and CDR2 FQGNSA. The CDR3 DNA sequence: TGTGCCAGCAGCCCTAGAGGTAAAGGGGGCACAGATACGCAGTATTTT. This codes for CASSPRGKGGTDTQYF.

V usage is TRBV18 and J usage is TRBJ1-1; D remains unclear. There are 15 residues in the CDR3. The germline V gene encodes CDR1 KGHSH and CDR2 LQKENI. V lost 0 bases to trimming and J lost 4 bases, with 12 bases between them. The CDR3 nucleotides read TGTGCCAGCTCACCACCACGAGGACGGGGCACTGAAGCTTTCTTT. As protein: CASSPPRGRGTEAFF.

The chain combines TRBV7-9 with TRBJ2-2; D gene ambiguous. The CDR3 totals 12 residues. V lost 5 bases, J lost 3 bases, and 4 bases lay in between. Germline-derived CDR1 and CDR2 are SEHNR and FQNEAQ (reference sequence). CDR3 region: CASSRDTGELFF. CDR3 sequence (DNA): TGTGCCAGCAGCCGGGACACCGGGGAGCTGTTTTTT.

The chain couples TRBV5-6 to TRBJ1-4; D possibly corresponds to TRBD1 (6 bases). V was pared by 0 bases and J by 7 bases, with 10 bases between. Germline assignment: CDR1 SGHDT and CDR2 YYEEEE. The CDR3 has 14 residues. The CDR3 loop reads CASSLAGAREKLFF. As DNA, the CDR3 is TGTGCCAGCAGCTTGGCAGGGGCGCGTGAAAAACTGTTTTTT.

The chain has TRBV27 and TRBJ1-2; D not certain. In germline, CDR1 is MNHEY, CDR2 SMNVEV (reference sequence). The CDR3 is 19 residues long. Trimming removed 1 base from V and 0 bases from J, with 21 bases in between. Here the CDR3 DNA reads TGTGCCAGCAGTTTATTCGGCGGGTTAACAGCGAACGCTAACTATGGCTACACCTTC. As protein: CASSLFGGLTANANYGYTF.

This clone showed up just once. V usage is TRBV12-5 and J usage is TRBJ2-4; D not certain. The CDR3 has 13 residues. Trimming stripped 2 bases from V and 5 bases from J, with 7 bases between. Germline CDR1 is LGHNT and CDR2 is FRNRAP. This CDR3 reads CASGLNNQNIQYF. As DNA, the CDR3 is TGTGCTAGTGGTTTGAACAACCAAAACATTCAGTACTTC.

This clone was observed a handful of times. The rearrangement uses TRBV10-3 and TRBJ2-1, with D unclear. CDR3 length: 12 residues. CDR1 and CDR2 (germline): ENHRY, SYGVKD. Trimming stripped 9 bases from V and 0 bases from J, with 6 bases between. The CDR3 sequence is CAIQSSYNEQFF. The CDR3 coding sequence is TGTGCCATACAGAGCTCCTACAATGAGCAGTTCTTC.